Listed below are T cell receptor beta chains from one sample, sequenced in a study of glioma-infiltrating T cells after dendritic cell vaccination. Sequencing was performed with immunoSEQ multiplex PCR; in TCRdb, only in-frame clones are kept and a portion is missing. This table holds about 50,000 clones, more than 75% found once. The source was blood, collected after dendritic cell vaccination. Source of these receptors: a human donor with glioblastoma. The CDR3 runs from the conserved cysteine through the conserved F or W. Each record gives: clone size, J gene, V gene, D gene, CDR3 protein, CDR3 DNA. D genes are given only for firm matches. Size values are once, few and many counts, or a class for expanded clones, and some rows have none.

clone_size: once; j_call: TRBJ1-4; v_call: TRBV5-1; d_call: NA; cdr3_aa: CASSLGGKTNEKLFF; cdr3_nt: TGCGCCAGCAGCTTGGGAGGAAAAACCAATGAAAAACTGTTTTTT
clone_size: once; j_call: TRBJ2-2; v_call: TRBV7-9; d_call: NA; cdr3_aa: CASSSRQGIGSTGELFF; cdr3_nt: TGTGCCAGCAGCTCACGTCAGGGGATAGGGTCCACCGGGGAGCTGTTTTTT
clone_size: few; j_call: TRBJ2-5; v_call: TRBV7-6; d_call: TRBD2; cdr3_aa: CASSLGTGGSETQYF; cdr3_nt: TGTGCCAGCAGCTTAGGAACGGGGGGTTCGGAGACCCAGTACTTC
clone_size: NA; j_call: TRBJ2-3; v_call: TRBV27; d_call: TRBD2; cdr3_aa: CASSRRLAGVTDTQYF; cdr3_nt: TGTGCCAGCAGCCGCAGACTAGCGGGGGTGACAGATACGCAGTATTTT
clone_size: NA; j_call: TRBJ2-5; v_call: TRBV18; d_call: TRBD2; cdr3_aa: CASSPKSGAWETQYF; cdr3_nt: TGTGCCAGCTCACCGAAGAGCGGGGCGTGGGAGACCCAGTACTTC
clone_size: once; j_call: TRBJ1-1; v_call: TRBV7-2; d_call: NA; cdr3_aa: CASSSHTGVNTEAFF; cdr3_nt: TGTGCCAGCAGCTCACATACAGGAGTGAACACTGAAGCTTTCTTT
clone_size: NA; j_call: TRBJ2-2; v_call: TRBV27; d_call: NA; cdr3_aa: CASSFGGLTGELFF; cdr3_nt: TGTGCCAGCAGTTTCGGGGGTTTAACCGGGGAGCTGTTTTTT
clone_size: NA; j_call: TRBJ1-1; v_call: TRBV4-3; d_call: TRBD1; cdr3_aa: CASSQGRGQMNTEAFF; cdr3_nt: TGCGCCAGCAGCCAAGGGAGGGGGCAGATGAACACTGAAGCTTTCTTT
clone_size: NA; j_call: TRBJ1-6; v_call: TRBV5-1; d_call: TRBD1; cdr3_aa: CASSFDRVQSPLHF; cdr3_nt: TGCGCCAGCAGCTTCGACAGGGTCCAGTCACCCCTCCACTTT
clone_size: NA; j_call: TRBJ1-4; v_call: TRBV29-1; d_call: NA; cdr3_aa: CSVLPGYSNEKLFF; cdr3_nt: TGCAGCGTACTACCCGGGTACTCTAATGAAAAACTGTTTTTT
clone_size: NA; j_call: TRBJ1-6; v_call: TRBV5-3; d_call: TRBD1; cdr3_aa: CARSGGQGTRLLNSPLHF; cdr3_nt: TGTGCCAGAAGCGGGGGACAGGGGACTAGGTTATTGAATTCACCCCTCCACTTT
clone_size: once; j_call: TRBJ1-1; v_call: TRBV27; d_call: NA; cdr3_aa: CASSPQGTTEAFF; cdr3_nt: TGTGCCAGCAGTCCACAGGGAACAACTGAAGCTTTCTTT
clone_size: NA; j_call: TRBJ1-2; v_call: TRBV6-5; d_call: TRBD1; cdr3_aa: CASSERTGNGYTF; cdr3_nt: TGTGCCAGCAGTGAAAGGACAGGAAATGGCTACACCTTC
clone_size: NA; j_call: TRBJ1-1; v_call: TRBV27; d_call: TRBD1; cdr3_aa: CASSPMGQGGRNTEAFF; cdr3_nt: TGTGCCAGCAGTCCGATGGGACAGGGGGGGAGGAACACTGAAGCTTTCTTT
clone_size: few; j_call: TRBJ2-5; v_call: TRBV25-1; d_call: NA; cdr3_aa: CASGDHTSRETQYF; cdr3_nt: TGTGCCAGCGGAGATCACACGAGCCGAGAGACCCAGTACTTC
clone_size: NA; j_call: TRBJ1-4; v_call: TRBV5-1; d_call: TRBD1; cdr3_aa: CASSPGQGGSEKLFF; cdr3_nt: TGCGCCAGCAGCCCTGGACAGGGAGGGAGTGAAAAACTGTTTTTT
clone_size: NA; j_call: TRBJ2-5; v_call: TRBV25-1; d_call: NA; cdr3_aa: CASSGGPGGHQETQYF; cdr3_nt: TGTGCCAGCAGTGGGGGGCCCGGGGGGCACCAAGAGACCCAGTACTTC
clone_size: NA; j_call: TRBJ2-7; v_call: TRBV4-2; d_call: NA; cdr3_aa: CASSQNRNEQYF; cdr3_nt: TGTGCCAGCAGCCAAAACAGGAACGAGCAGTACTTC
clone_size: NA; j_call: TRBJ1-5; v_call: TRBV25-1; d_call: NA; cdr3_aa: CASSAGGNQPQHF; cdr3_nt: TGTGCCAGCAGTGCGGGAGGCAATCAGCCCCAGCATTTT
clone_size: once; j_call: TRBJ2-3; v_call: TRBV9; d_call: TRBD2; cdr3_aa: CASSVTSGGLSSTDTQYF; cdr3_nt: TGTGCCAGCAGCGTGACTAGCGGGGGCCTTTCTAGCACAGATACGCAGTATTTT
clone_size: NA; j_call: TRBJ1-6; v_call: TRBV7-9; d_call: TRBD1; cdr3_aa: CASSLETGGNSPLHF; cdr3_nt: TGTGCCAGCAGCTTGGAGACAGGGGGGAATTCACCCCTCCACTTT
clone_size: NA; j_call: TRBJ1-6; v_call: TRBV23-1; d_call: NA; cdr3_aa: CASSPGILSYNSPLHF; cdr3_nt: TGCGCCAGCAGTCCCGGGATACTCTCCTATAATTCACCCCTCCACTTT
clone_size: NA; j_call: TRBJ2-2; v_call: TRBV5-1; d_call: TRBD2; cdr3_aa: CASSFTGGNTGELFF; cdr3_nt: TGCGCCAGCAGCTTCACGGGGGGGAACACCGGGGAGCTGTTTTTT
clone_size: NA; j_call: TRBJ2-7; v_call: TRBV19; d_call: NA; cdr3_aa: CASSTIEGYEQYF; cdr3_nt: TGTGCCAGTAGTACAATAGAGGGTTACGAGCAGTACTTC
clone_size: many; j_call: TRBJ2-7; v_call: TRBV5-6; d_call: TRBD1; cdr3_aa: CASSWGTVWEQYF; cdr3_nt: TGTGCCAGCAGCTGGGGGACAGTATGGGAGCAGTACTTC
clone_size: NA; j_call: TRBJ2-5; v_call: TRBV7-8; d_call: NA; cdr3_aa: CASSAGGWETQYF; cdr3_nt: TGTGCCAGCAGCGCTGGAGGTTGGGAGACCCAGTACTTC
clone_size: NA; j_call: TRBJ2-7; v_call: TRBV4-1; d_call: NA; cdr3_aa: CASSPWDTYEQYF; cdr3_nt: TGCGCCAGCAGCCCCTGGGACACCTACGAGCAGTACTTC
clone_size: NA; j_call: TRBJ1-3; v_call: TRBV29-1; d_call: NA; cdr3_aa: CSARVRSGNTIYF; cdr3_nt: TGCAGCGCCAGGGTGCGATCTGGAAACACCATATATTTT
clone_size: NA; j_call: TRBJ1-1; v_call: TRBV4-3; d_call: NA; cdr3_aa: CASSQERQPGYEAFF; cdr3_nt: TGCGCCAGCAGCCAAGAACGACAGCCGGGCTATGAAGCTTTCTTT
clone_size: NA; j_call: TRBJ2-3; v_call: TRBV15; d_call: TRBD2; cdr3_aa: CATSRGPSGGDDTQYF; cdr3_nt: TGTGCCACCAGCAGGGGTCCTAGCGGGGGGGATGATACGCAGTATTTT
clone_size: NA; j_call: TRBJ1-1; v_call: TRBV6-1; d_call: NA; cdr3_aa: CASSELAGDPEAFF; cdr3_nt: TGTGCCAGCAGTGAACTCGCGGGGGACCCTGAAGCTTTCTTT
clone_size: NA; j_call: TRBJ1-4; v_call: TRBV19; d_call: TRBD1; cdr3_aa: CASSATGEVGLFF; cdr3_nt: TGTGCCAGTAGTGCAACAGGGGAGGTTGGACTGTTTTTT